The 9 T cell receptor beta chains below come from one sample, sequenced in a study of T cells expressing NK-cell markers. One entry per CDR3 protein, without DNA, is what TCRdb gives after re-calling the 5' RACE reads. Its table records 550,000 to 600,000 distinct CDR3 sequences. Sequenced material: blood T cells: a sorted CD56 or NKG2C T cell subset, CD4+ or CD8+ T cells, or bulk PBMC T cells (not recorded which). These receptors all come from a man aged 18-30 years in good health.

The V gene is TRBV20-1, the J gene TRBJ1-2; no DNA is available, so the TRBD1 call from TCRdb remains unchecked. Germline V gives CDR1 DFQATT, CDR2 SNEGSKA (reference sequence). The CDR3 length is 13 residues. The CDR3 reads CSAPTGLGYGYTF.

V usage is TRBV5-6 and J usage is TRBJ1-2; TCRdb calls TRBD1, which cannot be checked without DNA. From germline, CDR1 is SGHDT and CDR2 YYEEEE. The CDR3 is 13 amino acids. The CDR3 loop reads CASRSGGVDGYTF.

The rearrangement joins TRBV27 to TRBJ2-7; TCRdb outputs TRBD1, but without DNA this stays unchecked. The CDR3 runs 13 residues. From germline, CDR1 is MNHEY and CDR2 SMNVEV (reference sequence). CDR3 sequence: CASSLTGLHEQYF.

This sequence joins TRBV12-3 or TRBV12-4 and TRBJ2-5; checking the TCRdb D call of TRBD1 is not possible without DNA. The CDR3 has 14 amino acids. The CDR3 region is CASSRTTGTETQYF.

This rearrangement joins TRBV28 to TRBJ2-7; TCRdb gives TRBD1 as the D gene, but with no DNA this cannot be confirmed. CDR3 length: 17 residues. Germline CDR1 and CDR2: MDHEN and SYDVKM. The CDR3 is CASSSLPGQGYSYEQYF. The full variable domain, completed using reference TRBV28 and TRBJ2-7, is DVKVTQSSRYLVKRTGEKVFLECVQDMDHENMFWYRQDPGLGLRLIYFSYDVKMKEKGDIPEGYSVSREKKERFSLILESASTNQTSMYLCASSSLPGQGYSYEQYFGPGTRLTVT.

V and J are TRBV14 and TRBJ2-7; TCRdb names TRBD2, which stays unverified in the absence of DNA. The germline V gene has CDR1 SGHDN and CDR2 FVKESK. This CDR3 has 16 residues. The CDR3: CASSQDWAGDNYEQYF. The whole variable domain, filled in from reference TRBV14 and TRBJ2-7, reads EAGVTQFPSHSVIEKGQTVTLRCDPISGHDNLYWYRRVMGKEIKFLLHFVKESKQDESGMPNNRFLAERTGGTYSTLKVQPAELEDSGVYFCASSQDWAGDNYEQYFGPGTRLTVT.

This chain links TRBV20-1 with TRBJ2-5; the TCRdb call, TRBD1, lacks DNA for checking. The CDR3 consists of 15 residues. Per germline, CDR1 DFQATT and CDR2 SNEGSKA (reference sequence). Here the CDR3 reads CSVAGGGGIQETQYF.

The CDR3 here is CASGLVVGLGIEPFF. This sequence joins TRBV12-5 and TRBJ2-1. This CDR3 is built from 15 residues. Germline loops: CDR1 LGHNT, CDR2 FRNRAP.

This sequence joins TRBV30 and TRBJ2-2; without DNA, the TCRdb call of TRBD1 cannot be checked. Germline V lookup: CDR1 GTSNPN, CDR2 SVGIG (reference sequence). The CDR3 extends over 13 amino acids. The CDR3 loop reads CAWSRGQAGELFF.